This T cell receptor (beta chain) emerged from a study of T cell clonality in common variable immunodeficiency. Study-wide findings and caveats: Compared with healthy controls, CVID subjects showed increased TCRbeta clonality, mostly in about a third.

The protocol was immunoSEQ multiplex PCR, while the TCRdb copy is restricted to in-frame clones and leaves out a portion. The sample presents around 39,000 clones, none singletons. Trimming removed 4 bases at V and 2 bases at J, with 16 bases between. Germline V lookup: CDR1 SGHDT, CDR2 YYEEEE. This CDR3 has 15 amino acids. At least ten counts were recorded for this clone. The target antigen is unknown. The read stops 3 residues short of the end of the CDR3; the missing end is completed from the germline J gene. The chain recombines TRBV5-6 with TRBJ2-7; TRBD1 or TRBD2 may be the D gene (6 bases each). Sample: peripheral blood mononuclear cells. The origin of this receptor is a person aged 18 to 75 in good health. The sequenced CDR3 bases are TGTGCCAGCAGCCACTACAGGGAGGAGACCTACGAG. Translation: CASSHYREETYE. The full CDR3 sequence reads CASSHYREETYEQYF.